The 16 T cell receptor beta chains below all came from one sample that was sequenced in a study of T cell responses to AZD1222 COVID-19 vaccine. TCRdb's copy holds only in-frame clones and misses some; the assay was immunoSEQ multiplex PCR. The sample lists about 93,000 clones, around 86% occurring once. This specimen was peripheral blood, taken on day 0 of AZD1222 vaccination. The receptors stem from an adult in good health.

The chain is built from TRBV30 and TRBJ1-6; D is perhaps TRBD1 (6 bases). V was cut by 0 bases and J by 10 bases, with 16 bases left in between. The CDR3 has 15 amino acids. In germline, CDR1 is GTSNPN, CDR2 SVGIG (reference sequence). CDR3 residues: CAWSVGQGPGSPLHF. CDR3 bases: TGTGCCTGGAGTGTAGGCCAGGGGCCGGGATCACCCCTCCACTTT.

J is TRBJ2-6 and V is TRBV5-5; 10 bases are a match to TRBD1. Trimming removed 1 base from V and 3 bases from J; junction bases left unmatched: 10. The germline V gene has CDR1 SGHKS and CDR2 YYEKEE (reference sequence). The CDR3 consists of 19 residues. The CDR3 DNA is TGTGCCAGCAGCTTGTTTCGACAGGGGGCTACTCTTGGGGCCAACGTCCTGACTTTC. Its protein is CASSLFRQGATLGANVLTF.

This clone was seen only once. The chain has TRBV7-9 and TRBJ2-5; tentative D call: TRBD1 (5 bases). Trimming pared 7 bases from V and 0 bases from J, leaving 12 bases between. The CDR3 has 14 residues. Germline V gives CDR1 SEHNR, CDR2 FQNEAQ (reference sequence). DNA of the CDR3: TGTGCCAGCAAACGACAGTATCACCAAGAGACCCAGTACTTC. It specifies CASKRQYHQETQYF.

The chain is built from TRBV10-3 and TRBJ1-1; D unclear. CDR1 ENHRY and CDR2 SYGVKD come from the germline V gene. CDR3 length: 14 amino acids. V dropped 4 bases and J dropped 1 base, with 10 bases sitting between them. The CDR3, as DNA: TGTGCCATCAGTGGGACGGCAGAGAACACTGAAGCTTTCTTT. This translates into CAISGTAENTEAFF.

This sequence joins TRBV7-2 and TRBJ1-1; D gene ambiguous. The ends were cut back, 1 base at V and 7 bases at J, with 7 bases in the middle. Germline assignment: CDR1 SGHTA and CDR2 FQGNSA. This CDR3 contains 12 residues. The CDR3 is CASSLVGFEAFF. The CDR3 DNA sequence: TGTGCCAGCAGCTTAGTGGGGTTTGAAGCTTTCTTT.

The V and J genes are TRBV14 and TRBJ1-1; D possibly corresponds to TRBD1 (5 bases). The CDR3 extends over 13 amino acids. Germline-derived CDR1 and CDR2 are SGHDN and FVKESK. V was clipped by 1 base and J by 7 bases, with 10 bases between them. CDR3 nucleotides: TGTGCCAGCAGCCAAGTCAGGGTCGGTGAAGCTTTCTTT. The encoded protein is CASSQVRVGEAFF.

The V and J genes are TRBV25-1 and TRBJ1-3; no clear D. Germline CDR1 and CDR2: MGHDK and SYGVNS. This CDR3 contains 14 residues. V lost 2 bases, J lost 6 bases, and 11 bases lay in between. Written as DNA, the CDR3 is TGTGCCAGCAGTGAAGGGAGGGTAACAAACACCATATATTTT. Translated, it gives CASSEGRVTNTIYF.

The chain carries TRBV2 and TRBJ1-1, with 7 positions matching TRBD1. Germline V CDR1 and CDR2: SNHLY, FYNNEI. The length of the CDR3 is 14 residues. V lost 6 bases, J lost 0 bases, and 4 bases stayed unmatched. The CDR3, as DNA: TGTGCCAGCAGCATCAGGGGGATGAACACTGAAGCTTTCTTT. This gives the protein CASSIRGMNTEAFF.

J is TRBJ2-7 and V is TRBV5-5, with 12 bases that match TRBD1. V lost 4 bases, J lost 4 bases, and 6 bases stayed unmatched. CDR1 SGHKS and CDR2 YYEKEE come from the germline V gene (reference sequence). The CDR3 has 15 residues. For the CDR3, the DNA is TGTGCCAGCAGCCCGGGACAGGGGGCTTGGTACGAGCAGTACTTC. Protein product: CASSPGQGAWYEQYF.

The chain couples TRBV13 to TRBJ2-7; possible D gene TRBD1, 6 bases. Germline values: CDR1 PRHDT, CDR2 FYEKMQ (reference sequence). This CDR3 has 19 amino acids. V dropped 3 bases and J dropped 3 bases, with 27 bases sitting between them. CDR3 in amino acids: CASSFTGHLFSSTIYEQYF. In nucleotides, the CDR3 is TGTGCCAGCAGCTTTACGGGACACCTCTTCTCCTCCACTATCTACGAGCAGTACTTC.

The DNA of the CDR3 is TGCGCCAGCAGCTTACAACACCCAACTAATGAAAAACTGTTTTTT. This encodes CASSLQHPTNEKLFF. This chain connects TRBV4-1 to TRBJ1-4; D unclear. The ends were cut back, 5 bases at V and 0 bases at J, with 10 bases in the middle. This CDR3 is 15 amino acids long. Germline CDR1 reads MGHRA; CDR2 reads YSYEKL.

As DNA, the CDR3 is TGTGCCAGCAGCCCCCTTTTGATGAACACTGAAGCTTTCTTT. Encoded protein: CASSPLLMNTEAFF. The chain carries TRBV14 and TRBJ1-1; D not certain. The CDR3 runs to 14 residues. Trimming took 4 bases from V and 0 from J, leaving 9 bases between them. The germline V gene encodes CDR1 SGHDN and CDR2 FVKESK. The full variable domain, its missing parts supplied by reference TRBV14 and TRBJ1-1, is EAGVTQFPSHSVIEKGQTVTLRCDPISGHDNLYWYRRVMGKEIKFLLHFVKESKQDESGMPNNRFLAERTGGTYSTLKVQPAELEDSGVYFCASSPLLMNTEAFFGQGTRLTVV.

The chain is built from TRBV5-4 and TRBJ1-1; the D is unclear. In germline, CDR1 is SGHNT, CDR2 YYREEE (reference sequence). Trimming stripped 1 base from V and 1 base from J, with 8 bases between. This CDR3 comprises 14 residues. The CDR3 coding sequence is TGTGCCAGCAGCTTGCTAGGGAAGAACACTGAAGCTTTCTTT. It is translated as CASSLLGKNTEAFF.

This clone appeared once. The V call is TRBV27, the J call TRBJ2-2; 7 nucleotides align to TRBD1. Germline CDR1 MNHEY, CDR2 SMNVEV (reference sequence). The CDR3 totals 14 residues. J gave up 4 bases and V 7 bases, and 6 bases lay outside the gene matches. The CDR3 loop reads CASKQGRATGELFF. DNA for the CDR3: TGTGCCAGCAAACAGGGGCGGGCCACCGGGGAGCTGTTTTTT.

The J gene is TRBJ1-5, the V gene TRBV11-2, with 8 positions matching TRBD1. The germline V gene encodes CDR1 SGHAT and CDR2 FQNNGV. V dropped 5 bases and J dropped 6; count of bases not matched to a gene: 6. The CDR3 consists of 14 residues. This CDR3 reads CASSDGQGAQPQHF. The CDR3 DNA reads as TGTGCCAGCAGCGACGGACAGGGCGCTCAGCCCCAGCATTTT.

J is TRBJ2-7 and V is TRBV3-1 (or the pseudogene TRBV3-2); TRBD2 matches 11 bases. There are 16 residues in the CDR3. After removal of 6 bases from V and 0 bases from J, the junction contained 7 bases not matched to a gene. Germline CDR1 is LGHDT and CDR2 is YNNKEL (reference sequence). CDR3 nucleotides: TGTGCCAGCAGACCGACCGGGACTAGCGGCTCCTACGAGCAGTACTTC. This sequence encodes CASRPTGTSGSYEQYF.